Listed below are T cell receptor beta chains from one sample, sequenced in a study of shared clonotypes between healthy human individuals. The protocol was immunoSEQ multiplex PCR, while the TCRdb copy is restricted to in-frame clones and leaves out a portion. The sample includes 650,000 to 800,000 clones, 72% of them seen just once. Sequenced material: memory CD4+ T cells sorted from blood. These TCRs come from a woman aged 30 to 39 in good health. The CDR3 runs from the conserved cysteine through the conserved F or W. Each record gives: CDR3 length, D gene, V gene, clone size, J gene, CDR3 DNA, CDR3 protein. D genes are given only for firm matches. A clone size is listed for some rows: how often the clone was seen (once, few, many), or a class if it is expanded.

15	-	TRBV18	few	TRBJ1-4	TGTGCCAGCTCACCCACAGATGCAACTAATGAAAAACTGTTTTTT	CASSPTDATNEKLFF
17	-	TRBV28	-	TRBJ1-2	TGTGCCAGCAGCGCCCCCTCGCGGGGGCAAAAAGTGGGTGGCTACACCTTC	CASSAPSRGQKVGGYTF
13	-	TRBV19	-	TRBJ1-1	TGTGCCAGTAGTATATCTGGAAGGGGAGAAGCTTTCTTT	CASSISGRGEAFF
13	-	TRBV27	-	TRBJ2-2	TGTGCCAGCAGTTCAAGGAACACCGGGGAGCTGTTTTTT	CASSSRNTGELFF
13	-	TRBV25-1	-	TRBJ2-7	TGTGCCAGCAGTGGGGGACCGTTCTACGAGCAGTACTTC	CASSGGPFYEQYF
16	TRBD2	TRBV4-1	-	TRBJ2-7	TGCGCCAGCAGCCAAGCCCTGGCGGGAGGGATTTTCGGGCAGTACTTC	CASSQALAGGIFGQYF
14	TRBD1	TRBV18	-	TRBJ1-1	TGTGCCAGCTCCCCCAATACAGGGGCCACTGAAGCTTTCTTT	CASSPNTGATEAFF
14	-	TRBV18	-	TRBJ1-1	TGTGCCAGCTCACTAAGGGGAGTCGACGCTGAAGCTTTCTTT	CASSLRGVDAEAFF
15	-	TRBV28	few	TRBJ2-3	TGTGCCAGCAGTTTAATTAGTCGGTCTACAGATACGCAGTATTTT	CASSLISRSTDTQYF
14	TRBD2	TRBV11-1	many	TRBJ2-7	TGTGCCAGCAGCTTAGGACTAGCGGGAGTGGAGCAGTACTTC	CASSLGLAGVEQYF